This TCR beta chain was recovered during a study of T cells in narcolepsy. Study background: Patients with NT1 or NT2 and healthy control donors were enrolled. General study points: Same-patient CSF and blood CD4+ T cell clonotypes included HCRT-specific and TRIB2-specific autoreactive ones. Reportedly, autoreactive clonotypes were serially detected in patients' blood but not controls'.

The germline V gene encodes CDR1 SGHTA and CDR2 FQGNSA. Deletions cut 4 bases from V and 0 bases from J, with 8 bases between. The CDR3 length is 14 residues. Only one count was recorded for this clone. Its matching antigen is unknown. Profiling relied on immunoSEQ multiplex PCR, and the TCRdb table lists in-frame clones only, not all of them. The sample has tens of thousands of clones, approximately 83% seen once; the top ten hold over 0.9%. This chain links TRBV7-2 with TRBJ2-3, with D possibly being TRBD2 (5 bases). This receptor was taken from a human donor with narcolepsy. Sequencing used CD45RA- memory CD4+ T cells from PBMCs. In DNA form, the CDR3 reads TGTGCCAGCAGCTGGGTAGCGAGCACAGATACGCAGTATTTT. Encoded protein: CASSWVASTDTQYF. Based on the CDR3 plus reference TRBV7-2 and TRBJ2-3, the full variable domain is GAGVSQSPSNKVTEKGKDVELRCDPISGHTALYWYRQSLGQGLEFLIYFQGNSAPDKSGLPSDRFSAERTGGSVSTLTIQRTQQEDSAVYLCASSWVASTDTQYFGPGTRLTVL.